What follows are 7 T cell receptor beta chains derived from one specimen sequenced in a study of siplizumab effects on memory and regulatory T cells. Cells that made up the mixed lymphocyte reaction were cocultured at 37°C for under 7 days. Sequencing was performed with immunoSEQ multiplex PCR; in TCRdb, only in-frame clones are kept and a portion is missing. The data contain about 4,500 clones, 45% to 55% of them singletons. No cognate antigen is known for these TCRs. What was sequenced was CFSE-low (dividing) CD4+ T cells sorted from an allogeneic mixed lymphocyte reaction. These receptors all stem from a human donor in good health; the cells came from an allogeneic mixed lymphocyte reaction. Some clones in this sample may be carry-over from other donors' samples.

The chain combines TRBV10-3 with TRBJ1-2; no clear D gene. From germline, CDR1 is ENHRY and CDR2 SYGVKD. The V end was cut by 4 bases, the J end by 3 bases, with 18 bases between. There are 16 residues in the CDR3. This chain's CDR3 is CAISAADLLGDYGYTF. CDR3 DNA sequence: TGTGCCATCAGTGCCGCGGATCTACTAGGTGACTATGGCTACACCTTC.

This sequence joins TRBV2 and TRBJ1-1; a weak D match, TRBD1 (6 bases). Per the germline V gene, CDR1 is SNHLY and CDR2 is FYNNEI. The CDR3 is 13 amino acids. Trimming removed 8 bases at V and 6 bases at J, with 16 bases between. CDR3 loop: CASWKDRSPEAFF. In DNA, the CDR3 is TGTGCCAGCTGGAAAGACAGGTCCCCTGAAGCTTTCTTT.

Written as DNA, the CDR3 is TGTGCCATCAGTGAGTCGGGGGCAACTAATGAAAAACTGTTTTTT. Its translation: CAISESGATNEKLFF. The chain employs TRBV10-3 and TRBJ1-4, with a tentative D call TRBD1 (5 bases). Per the germline V gene, CDR1 is ENHRY and CDR2 is SYGVKD. This CDR3 region has 15 residues. The V gene lost 0 bases and the J gene lost 0 bases, with 5 bases spanning the gap.

V and J are TRBV18 and TRBJ2-7; D gene ambiguous. This CDR3 has 14 amino acids. CDR1 and CDR2 (germline): KGHSH, LQKENI. Trimming took off 0 bases at V and 6 bases at J, with 12 bases between the two ends. The chain's CDR3 is CASSPPLGRIEQYF. The CDR3 DNA reads as TGTGCCAGCTCACCACCTTTAGGCAGGATCGAGCAGTACTTC.

A few counts support this clone. V usage is TRBV30 and J usage is TRBJ1-5; D not resolved. V lost 0 bases and J lost 3, with 6 bases in between. The germline CDR1 and CDR2 sequences are GTSNPN and SVGIG (reference sequence). This CDR3 comprises 13 residues. CDR3 DNA: TGTGCCTGGAGTGTGACTGACAATCAGCCCCAGCATTTT. It specifies CAWSVTDNQPQHF.

The rearrangement uses TRBV12-5 and TRBJ2-7; no reliable D call. There are 12 residues in the CDR3. Germline CDR1 reads LGHNT; CDR2 reads FRNRAP. Trimming shortened V by 7 bases and J by 4 bases, and 11 bases separated the two germline ends. CDR3: CASAPRGYEQYF. In DNA, the CDR3 is TGTGCTAGTGCCCCGAGAGGTTACGAGCAGTACTTC.

In its sample, this clone was seen a few times. The rearrangement links TRBV7-2 to TRBJ2-7, with D possibly being TRBD1 (7 bases). Germline V lookup: CDR1 SGHTA, CDR2 FQGNSA. The CDR3 sequence is 18 residues long. Trimming took 4 bases from V and 0 from J, leaving 22 bases between them. CDR3 nucleotides: TGTGCCAGCAGCTCGCTCGGCTTCAGGGGGGAGAGCTCCTACGAGCAGTACTTC. This gives the protein CASSSLGFRGESSYEQYF.